This TCR beta chain is from a study of blood T cell repertoires in COVID-19. Across the whole study: The study drew acute and convalescent COVID-19 samples from the United States, Italy and Spain.

TCRdb keeps only in-frame clones here, not all; method: immunoSEQ multiplex PCR. Of approximately 300,000 clones listed, about 90% are singletons. The CDR3 is 11 amino acids. Germline CDR1 SNHLY, CDR2 FYNNEI. The V and J ends lost 10 bases and 12 bases respectively, with 16 bases between them. Material for sequencing was peripheral blood. The chain combines TRBV2 with TRBJ2-1; the D gene is possibly TRBD2 (5 bases). The clonotype was recovered from a woman aged 25 to 39 with COVID-19, enrolled during active disease. CDR3 amino acids: CAIHEGTRQFF. CDR3 coding DNA: TGTGCCATTCATGAGGGTACTCGGCAGTTCTTC. The full variable domain, in which reference TRBV2 and TRBJ2-1 provide the parts outside the CDR3, is EPEVTQTPSHQVTQMGQEVILRCVPISNHLYFYWYRQILGQKVEFLVSFYNNEISEKSEIFDDQFSVERPDGSNFTLKIRSTKLEDSAMYFCAIHEGTRQFFGPGTRLTVL.